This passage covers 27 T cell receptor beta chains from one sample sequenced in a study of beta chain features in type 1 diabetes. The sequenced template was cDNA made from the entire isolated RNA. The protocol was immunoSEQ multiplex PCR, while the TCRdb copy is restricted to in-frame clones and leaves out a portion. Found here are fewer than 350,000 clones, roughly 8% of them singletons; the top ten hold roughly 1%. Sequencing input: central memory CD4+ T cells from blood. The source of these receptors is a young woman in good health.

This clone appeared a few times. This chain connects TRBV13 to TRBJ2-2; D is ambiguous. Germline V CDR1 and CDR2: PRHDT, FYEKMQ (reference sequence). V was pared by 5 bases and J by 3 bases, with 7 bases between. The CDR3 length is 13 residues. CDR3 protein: CASSRTDTGELFF. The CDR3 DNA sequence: TGTGCCAGCAGCCGCACAGACACCGGGGAGCTGTTTTTT.

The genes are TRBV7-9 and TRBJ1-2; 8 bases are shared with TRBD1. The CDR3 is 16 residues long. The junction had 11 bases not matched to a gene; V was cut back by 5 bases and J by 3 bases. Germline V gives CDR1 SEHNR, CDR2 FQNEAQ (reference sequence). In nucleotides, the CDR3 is TGTGCCAGCAGCCTCCGTTGGACAGGGATAGACTATGGCTACACCTTC. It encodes CASSLRWTGIDYGYTF.

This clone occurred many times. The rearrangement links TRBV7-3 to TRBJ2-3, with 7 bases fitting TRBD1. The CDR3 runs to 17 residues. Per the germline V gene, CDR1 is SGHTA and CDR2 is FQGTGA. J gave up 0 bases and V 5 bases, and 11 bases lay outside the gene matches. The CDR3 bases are TGTGCCAGCAGCAGTCCCCACGACAGGGCAAGCACAGATACGCAGTATTTT. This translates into CASSSPHDRASTDTQYF.

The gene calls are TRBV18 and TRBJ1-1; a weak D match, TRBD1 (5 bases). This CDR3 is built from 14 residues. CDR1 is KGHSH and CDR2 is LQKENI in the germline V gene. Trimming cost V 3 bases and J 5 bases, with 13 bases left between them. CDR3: CASSPWGVWTEAFF. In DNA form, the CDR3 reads TGTGCCAGCTCACCCTGGGGGGTTTGGACTGAAGCTTTCTTT.

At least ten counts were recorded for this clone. In nucleotides, the CDR3 is TGTGCCAGCAGCCTAAATACGGGACAGGGGGCAGCTGGGGCCAACGTCCTGACTTTC. Amino acid sequence: CASSLNTGQGAAGANVLTF. The chain carries TRBV11-1 and TRBJ2-6; 12 bases map to TRBD1. Germline V gene sequence: CDR1 SGHAT, CDR2 FQDESV (reference sequence). The CDR3 extends over 19 amino acids. Trimming at V came to 5 bases and at J to 2 bases, leaving 10 bases not matched to a gene.

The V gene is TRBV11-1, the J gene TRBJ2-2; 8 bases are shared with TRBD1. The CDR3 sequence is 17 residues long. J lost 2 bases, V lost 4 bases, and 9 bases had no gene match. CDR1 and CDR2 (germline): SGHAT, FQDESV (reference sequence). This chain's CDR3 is CASSSRGRPLNTGELFF. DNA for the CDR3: TGTGCCAGCAGCTCCAGGGGGCGTCCCCTAAACACCGGGGAGCTGTTTTTT.

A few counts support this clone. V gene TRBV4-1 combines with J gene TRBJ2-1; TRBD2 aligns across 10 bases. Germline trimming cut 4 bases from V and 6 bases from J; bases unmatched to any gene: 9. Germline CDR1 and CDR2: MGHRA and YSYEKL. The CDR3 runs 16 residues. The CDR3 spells CASSPRSTSGVNEQFF. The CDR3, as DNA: TGCGCCAGCAGCCCCAGGAGTACTAGCGGGGTCAATGAGCAGTTCTTC.

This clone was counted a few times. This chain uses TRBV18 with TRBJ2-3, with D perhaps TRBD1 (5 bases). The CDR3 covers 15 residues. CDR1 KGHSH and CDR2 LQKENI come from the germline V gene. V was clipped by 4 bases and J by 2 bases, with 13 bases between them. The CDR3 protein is CASSLGRANTDTQYF. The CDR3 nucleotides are TGTGCCAGCTCACTGGGCAGGGCCAACACAGATACGCAGTATTTT.

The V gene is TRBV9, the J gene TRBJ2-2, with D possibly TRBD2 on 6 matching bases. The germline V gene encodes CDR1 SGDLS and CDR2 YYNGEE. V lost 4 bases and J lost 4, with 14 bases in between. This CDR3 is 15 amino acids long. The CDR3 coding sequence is TGTGCCAGCAGCTTAGGTGGGGGAGGCACCGGGGAGCTGTTTTTT. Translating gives CASSLGGGGTGELFF.

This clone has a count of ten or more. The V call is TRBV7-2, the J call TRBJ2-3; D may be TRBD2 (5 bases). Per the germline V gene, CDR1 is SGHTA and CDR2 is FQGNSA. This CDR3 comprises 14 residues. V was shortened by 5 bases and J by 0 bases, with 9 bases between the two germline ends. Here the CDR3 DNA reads TGTGCCAGCAGCCGGGGTGGTAGCACAGATACGCAGTATTTT. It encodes CASSRGGSTDTQYF.

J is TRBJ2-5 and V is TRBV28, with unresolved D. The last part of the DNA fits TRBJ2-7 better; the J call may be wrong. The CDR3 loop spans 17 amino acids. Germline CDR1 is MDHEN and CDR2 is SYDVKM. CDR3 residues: CASSLGVSGPAVYEQYF. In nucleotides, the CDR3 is TGTGCCAGCAGTTTAGGGGTCTCTGGACCCGCGGTCTACGAGCAGTACTTC.

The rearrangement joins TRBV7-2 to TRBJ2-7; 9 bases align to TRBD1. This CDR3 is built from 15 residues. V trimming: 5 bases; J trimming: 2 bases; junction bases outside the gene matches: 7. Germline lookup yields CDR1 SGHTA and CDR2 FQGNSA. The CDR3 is CASSLGTGPPYEQYV. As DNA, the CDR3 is TGTGCCAGCAGCCTGGGGACAGGGCCTCCCTACGAGCAGTACGTC.

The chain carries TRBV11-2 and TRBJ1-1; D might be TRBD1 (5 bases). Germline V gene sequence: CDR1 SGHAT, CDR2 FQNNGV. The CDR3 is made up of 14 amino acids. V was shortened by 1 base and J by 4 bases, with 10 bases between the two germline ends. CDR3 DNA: TGTGCCAGCAGCTTAGTTTCAGGGACCACTGAAGCTTTCTTT. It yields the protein CASSLVSGTTEAFF.

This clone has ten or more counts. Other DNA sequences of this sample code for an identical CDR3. CDR3 DNA sequence: TGCAGCGTTGGGGGACAGGGATCCGAGCAGTACTTC. Protein sequence: CSVGGQGSEQYF. The chain recombines TRBV29-1 with TRBJ2-7, with 9 bases fitting TRBD1. Germline trimming cut 4 bases from V and 6 bases from J; bases unmatched to any gene: 4. Germline V gives CDR1 SQVTM, CDR2 ANQGSEA. The CDR3 covers 12 residues.

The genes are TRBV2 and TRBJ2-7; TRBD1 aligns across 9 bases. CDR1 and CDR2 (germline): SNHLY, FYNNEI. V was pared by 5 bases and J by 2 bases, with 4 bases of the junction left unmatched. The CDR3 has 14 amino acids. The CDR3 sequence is CASSWRQGAYEQYV. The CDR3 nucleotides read TGTGCCAGCAGTTGGAGACAGGGGGCCTACGAGCAGTACGTC.

This chain's CDR3 is CASSAWAGTGKKSGREQYF. In DNA form, the CDR3 reads TGTGCCAGCAGTGCCTGGGCCGGGACAGGCAAAAAAAGTGGTCGGGAGCAGTACTTC. J is TRBJ2-7 and V is TRBV27, with TRBD1 matching 8 bases. With V trimmed by 5 bases and J by 7 bases, 25 bases remained unmatched. This CDR3 is built from 19 residues. Germline CDR1 is MNHEY and CDR2 is SMNVEV (reference sequence).

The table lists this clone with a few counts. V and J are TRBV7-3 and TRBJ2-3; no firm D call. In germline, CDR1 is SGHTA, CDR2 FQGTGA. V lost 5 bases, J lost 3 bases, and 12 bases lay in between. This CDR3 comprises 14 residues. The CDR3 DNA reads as TGTGCCAGCAGCGCCGAACTGGTTACAGATACGCAGTATTTT. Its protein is CASSAELVTDTQYF.

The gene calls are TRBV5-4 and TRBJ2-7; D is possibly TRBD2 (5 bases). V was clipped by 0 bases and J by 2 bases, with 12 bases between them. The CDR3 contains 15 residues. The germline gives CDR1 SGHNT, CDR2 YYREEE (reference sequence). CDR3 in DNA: TGTGCCAGCAGCTTGGGAGGGAGTATCGCCTACGAGCAGTACTTC. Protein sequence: CASSLGGSIAYEQYF. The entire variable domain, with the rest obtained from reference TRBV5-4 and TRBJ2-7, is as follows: ETGVTQSPTHLIKTRGQQVTLRCSSQSGHNTVSWYQQALGQGPQFIFQYYREEENGRGNFPPRFSGLQFPNYSSELNVNALELDDSALYLCASSLGGSIAYEQYFGPGTRLTVT.

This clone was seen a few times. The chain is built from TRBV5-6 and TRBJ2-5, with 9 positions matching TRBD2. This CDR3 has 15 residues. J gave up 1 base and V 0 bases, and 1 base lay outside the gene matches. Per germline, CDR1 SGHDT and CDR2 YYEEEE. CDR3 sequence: CASSLAAGGQETQYF. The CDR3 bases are TGTGCCAGCAGCTTGGCAGCGGGGGGCCAAGAGACCCAGTACTTC.

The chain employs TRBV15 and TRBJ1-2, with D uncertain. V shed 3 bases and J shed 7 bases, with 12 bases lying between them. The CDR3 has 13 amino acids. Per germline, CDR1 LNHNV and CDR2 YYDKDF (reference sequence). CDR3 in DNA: TGTGCCACCAGCAGTCAGGTTCGGGCTGGCTACACCTTC. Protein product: CATSSQVRAGYTF.

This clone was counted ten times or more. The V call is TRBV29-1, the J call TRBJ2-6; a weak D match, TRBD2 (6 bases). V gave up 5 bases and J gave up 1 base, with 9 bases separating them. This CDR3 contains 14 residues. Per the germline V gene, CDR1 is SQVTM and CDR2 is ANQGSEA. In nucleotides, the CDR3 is TGCAGCGTTTCGGGGGTATCTGGGGCCAACGTCCTGACTTTC. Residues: CSVSGVSGANVLTF.

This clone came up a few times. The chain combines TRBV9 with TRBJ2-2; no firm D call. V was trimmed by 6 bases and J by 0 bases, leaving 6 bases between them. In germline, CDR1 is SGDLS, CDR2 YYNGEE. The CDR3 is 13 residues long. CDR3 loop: CASTTTNTGELFF. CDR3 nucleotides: TGTGCCAGCACCACGACGAACACCGGGGAGCTGTTTTTT.

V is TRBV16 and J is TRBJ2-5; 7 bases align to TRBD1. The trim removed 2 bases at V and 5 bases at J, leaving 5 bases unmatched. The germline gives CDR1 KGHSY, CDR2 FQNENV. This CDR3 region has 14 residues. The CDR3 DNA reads TGTGCCAGCAGCCAACCAGACAGGGTGGAGACCCAGTACTTC. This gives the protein CASSQPDRVETQYF.

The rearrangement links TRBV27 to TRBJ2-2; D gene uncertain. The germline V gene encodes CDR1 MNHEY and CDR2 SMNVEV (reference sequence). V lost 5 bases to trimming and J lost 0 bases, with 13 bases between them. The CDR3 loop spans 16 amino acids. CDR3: CASSQTQRSNTGELFF. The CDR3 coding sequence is TGTGCCAGCAGTCAAACACAGCGTTCGAACACCGGGGAGCTGTTTTTT.

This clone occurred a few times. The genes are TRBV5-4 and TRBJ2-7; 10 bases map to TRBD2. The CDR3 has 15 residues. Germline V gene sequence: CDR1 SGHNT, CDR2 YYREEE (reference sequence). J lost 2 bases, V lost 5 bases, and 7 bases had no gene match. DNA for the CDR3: TGTGCCAGCAGGGCGAGAGCGGGAGGGGCCTACGAGCAGTACTTC. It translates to CASRARAGGAYEQYF.

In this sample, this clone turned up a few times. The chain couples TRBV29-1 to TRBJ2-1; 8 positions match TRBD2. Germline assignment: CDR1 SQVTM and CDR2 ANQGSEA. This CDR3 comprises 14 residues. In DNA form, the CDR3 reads TGCAGTTCCCAGGGCCGGACTAGCAGCAATGAGCAGTTCTTC. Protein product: CSSQGRTSSNEQFF.

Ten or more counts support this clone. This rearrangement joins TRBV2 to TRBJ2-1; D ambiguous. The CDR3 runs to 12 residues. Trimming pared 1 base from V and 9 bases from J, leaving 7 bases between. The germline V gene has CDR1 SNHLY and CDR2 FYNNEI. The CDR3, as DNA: TGTGCCAGCAGTGAAGGACTTACTGAGCAGTTCTTC. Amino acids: CASSEGLTEQFF.